This T cell receptor (beta chain) was documented in a study of CD8 T cells in ankylosing spondylitis. This CDR3 is 12 amino acids long. CDR1 LNHNV and CDR2 YYDKDF come from the germline V gene (reference sequence). J was trimmed by 7 bases and V by 9 bases; bases with no gene match: 3. Libraries for TCR beta were made by quantitative 5'-RACE with molecular barcodes. TCRdb fed the 5' RACE reads into MiXCR, producing one record per CDR3 protein. The sample lists a few hundred thousand distinct CDR3 sequences; around 20% were seen once. Study-level findings and limits: Reactive arthritis synovial fluid and blood were previously reported to contain some motif variants. Ankylosing spondylitis blood appeared to be characterized by a TCR beta motif of several highly homologous variants.

Details on this clonotype: Its specificity is unknown.

Sequencing was carried out using blood, either unsorted or a sorted T cell fraction (not recorded which). This TCR came from a male donor with ankylosing spondylitis. The gene calls are TRBV15 and TRBJ2-2; 9 nucleotides align to TRBD2. CDR3 sequence (DNA): TGTGCCACGAGAGCGGGAGGCGGGGAGCTGTTTTTT. It is translated as CATRAGGGELFF.